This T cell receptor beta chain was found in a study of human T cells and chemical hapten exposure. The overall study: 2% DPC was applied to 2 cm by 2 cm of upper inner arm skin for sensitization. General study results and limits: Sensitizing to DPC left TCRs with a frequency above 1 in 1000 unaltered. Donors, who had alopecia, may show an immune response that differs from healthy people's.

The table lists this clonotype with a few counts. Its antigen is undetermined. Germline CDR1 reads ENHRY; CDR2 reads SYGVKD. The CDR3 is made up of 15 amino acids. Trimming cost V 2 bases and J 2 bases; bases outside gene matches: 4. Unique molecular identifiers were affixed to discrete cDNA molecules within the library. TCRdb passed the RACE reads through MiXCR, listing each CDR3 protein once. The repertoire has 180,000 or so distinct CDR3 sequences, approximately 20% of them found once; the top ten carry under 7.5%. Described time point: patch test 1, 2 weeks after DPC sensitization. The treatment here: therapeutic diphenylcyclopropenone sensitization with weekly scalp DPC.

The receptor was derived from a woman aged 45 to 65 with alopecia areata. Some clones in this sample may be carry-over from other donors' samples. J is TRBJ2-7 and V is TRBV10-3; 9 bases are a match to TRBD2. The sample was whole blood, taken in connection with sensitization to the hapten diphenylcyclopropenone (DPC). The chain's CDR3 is CAISEVAGGAYEQYF. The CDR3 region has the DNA TGTGCCATCAGTGAGGTTGCGGGAGGGGCCTACGAGCAGTACTTC.